This T cell receptor (beta chain) derives from a study of Ad26.COV2.S vaccination and SARS-CoV-2 variants. Study-wide background: The donor participated in the COV1001 trial, in its Ad26.COV2.S arm. The study's findings and limits: Placebo recipients trailed vaccine recipients in spike-specific TCR breadth. Vaccine and placebo groups showed comparable non-spike TCR breadth.

As concerns this clone: Its target is not known.

Sample treatment: roughly 18 received Ad26.COV2.S at low or high dose, single or two shots; roughly five received placebo; per-sample allocation not given. At day 63 after the first vaccine or placebo injection, samples were drawn. Profiled with immunoSEQ multiplex PCR; TCRdb holds only in-frame clones, not every one. The top ten clones hold about 1.5% of a sample with about 500,000 clones, roughly nine tenths of them seen once. The CDR3 sequence is 16 residues long. Germline trimming cut 2 bases from V and 2 bases from J; bases unmatched to any gene: 9. Germline-derived CDR1 and CDR2 are SGHTA and FQGNSA.

Material: peripheral blood, obtained in a trial of Ad26.COV2.S vaccine versus placebo. The clonotype was recovered from a person aged 18 to 59 who received the Ad26.COV2.S COVID-19 vaccine or a placebo. The chain links TRBV7-2 to TRBJ2-7; TRBD2 matches 7 bases. In nucleotides, the CDR3 is TGTGCCAGCAGCTTACGAGAAGCGGGGAACACCTACGAGCAGTACTTC. Protein sequence: CASSLREAGNTYEQYF.